This TCR beta chain is drawn from a study of a mutant IDH1 vaccine in newly diagnosed glioma. The wider study: The initiation of vaccination occurred 4-6 weeks after radiotherapy alone, or with temozolomide cycles. There were roughly 60% males and around 38% females among treated patients, whose mean age was 40.4 years.

Time point given: week 23, last vaccination. A single vaccine dose contained 300 ug of mutant IDH1 20-mer peptide, and topical imiquimod was used with it. Worth noting for this clone: Its specificity is not known.

The germline gives CDR1 SGHTA, CDR2 FQGTGA. The CDR3 has 15 residues. V gave up 5 bases and J gave up 6 bases, with 18 bases separating them. This table comes from immunoSEQ multiplex PCR, and its TCRdb copy is limited to in-frame clones, with some not included. Altogether some 80,000 clones are present, roughly 85% being singletons, with the ten largest covering 0.6% to 0.95%. This clonotype was sampled from a woman in her 50s with glioma. The V call is TRBV7-3, the J call TRBJ2-3, with TRBD2 as a possible D gene (5 bases). The source was PBMCs, collected from a glioma patient whose treatment included an IDH1 peptide vaccine. CDR3 protein: CASSRGAVSVDTQYF. In DNA, the CDR3 is TGTGCCAGCAGCCGGGGAGCGGTGAGCGTGGATACGCAGTATTTT.